The clone carrying this T cell receptor beta chain has just one count. No antigen is known for it. The data are from a study of cytomegalovirus exposure and HLA in healthy donors. Overall study context: Researchers found that 81% of a few hundred genotyped donors fell within the Caucasian-associated ancestry cluster. Study-level findings and limits: Earlier analysis yielded a pattern in which most TCR beta V segments were productive about 90% or about 30% of the time. The authors excluded some V segments, including TRBV6-2 and TRBV6-3, as indistinguishable. It is likely that the observed cluster of highly shared sequence variants was a sequencing artifact.

This CDR3 is built from 12 residues. V was trimmed by 5 bases and J by 4 bases, leaving 8 bases between them. In germline, CDR1 is SGHVS, CDR2 FQNEAQ. A multiplex PCR was run with 60 Vbeta primers and 13 Jbeta primers. Clones were read by immunoSEQ multiplex PCR, and TCRdb kept only the in-frame ones, dropping some. This sample has 73,000 or so clones; around 76% occur once, and the top ten carry less than 7.5%. This receptor was taken from a man aged 50-60 years in good health and CMV-seronegative. The sample consisted of PBMCs. The gene calls are TRBV7-8 and TRBJ1-2; D remains ambiguous. CDR3 sequence reads: CASSTHGYGYTF. For the CDR3, the DNA is TGTGCCAGCAGCACTCACGGCTATGGCTACACCTTC. The whole variable domain, remainder taken from reference TRBV7-8 and TRBJ1-2, is GAGVSQSPRYKVAKRGQDVALRCDPISGHVSLFWYQQALGQGPEFLTYFQNEAQLDKSGLPSDRFFAERPEGSVSTLKIQRTQQEDSAVYLCASSTHGYGYTFGSGTRLTVV.